Listed here is a single TCR beta chain. Its antigen remains unidentified. Per-nucleotide qualities are absent, and no much larger clonotype sits a single base away. This sample stems from a study of blood T cells in healthy people across ages (dated by TCRdb to between 2015 and 2016). About the investigation overall: Template switching captured roughly one uniquely barcoded TCR beta cDNA molecule per two T cells in model experiments. Four age groups were formed from the donors: young (average 16 years), middle-aged (approximately 40), aged (62) and long-lived (about 80). For two donors (one aged 18 to 29 and one aged 80 or older), the study analyzed two additional independent replicas of 1 million unique cDNA reads from the same blood draw. The study measured age-related changes in TCR beta repertoire diversity using deep sequencing normalized with unique cDNA molecular identifiers.

The library was made by 5' RACE. The data were produced on an Illumina HiSeq 2500. The second PCR ran for roughly 7 to 11 cycles and used a J-beta primer mix along with a sample-barcoded 5' primer. A template-switch 5' adaptor carrying 12 random nucleotides introduced a unique molecular identifier onto each TCR beta cDNA molecule. Each sample yielded at least 3 million CDR3-containing paired-end reads. The Mint cDNA synthesis kit, primed by a TRBC-specific oligonucleotide, was used to synthesize first-strand cDNA from all RNA. After uracil-DNA glycosylase treatment, a first 18-cycle PCR used universal primers M1SS and BC2_uni_R on all cDNA. The source study handled its data this way. For normalization, 1 million high-quality reads, each with a distinct molecular identifier, were randomly selected from each sample. Instead of being binned into consensus sequences, reads that shared molecular identifiers were thrown out. MiTCR, run with a Q25 quality threshold and the strictest error-elimination algorithm, handled CDR3 identification, clonotype clustering and error correction. A nonparametric unseen species model with Euler transformation was used to estimate lower-bound total TCR beta diversity. TCRdb cleaned the public reads at Q25 with fastp, built clones with MiXCR and kept in-frame beta chains. One record per CDR3 amino acid sequence lists the most common genes and DNA. TCRdb's processing, not the study's, gives the V and J calls here. In all, the sample holds about 570,000 distinct CDR3 sequences, and roughly a quarter of those were seen once. In total, the top ten clones hold 3% to 4.5% of the sample.

From the cysteine up to the phenylalanine, the CDR3 has a length of 17 residues. Left in the record is the CDR3 DNA by itself, 51 bases read in frame from the first base. Compared with germline, V lacks 5 bases and J lacks 5 bases; bases without a gene match: 15. CDR1 and CDR2 were assigned from the germline V gene as ENHRY and SYGVKD. The donors were 40 or so Caucasian individuals from Russia, aged roughly 6 to 90 years, who were systemically healthy. Each donor gave 8 to 10 milliliters of peripheral blood, drawn into EDTA-treated Vacutainer tubes. Ficoll-Paque density-gradient centrifugation was used to isolate PBMCs, with at least 7 million per sample. Trizol reagent was used to extract total RNA from the PBMCs, yielding at least 6 micrograms per sample. The percentages of naive CD45RAhigh/CD27high T cells were determined by flow cytometry on a PBMC aliquot from every donor. The paper's findings and limits, for the study overall: There was a strong correlation between observed TCR beta diversity and the percentage of naive T cells measured by flow cytometry. The CMV infection status of donors was not known, potentially confounding age-related changes in expanded clonotypes. As age increased, observed TCR beta diversity per million T cells dropped in a roughly linear way, and a significant reduction was already evident by age 40. Conclusive comparison of naive and antigen-experienced compartments was prevented by the profiling of bulk unsorted PBMCs. Estimates of total diversity based on one million sequenced T cells were regarded as lower bounds and as underestimates. The long-lived group showed more naive CD4+ T cells, fewer expanded clones and increased TCR diversity than the aged group, suggesting age selection.

This same sample was also taken into another study, of T cells of mothers and their children. The other study reports the following: Nine systemically healthy Caucasian individuals served as donors, namely three mothers together with their six children. cDNA synthesis consumed the entire amount of extracted RNA, loaded at approximately 1.6 ug RNA in each 15 ul reaction. In the second PCR, the M1S primer added sample barcodes and 2-4 random nucleotides. Over 9.5 million TCR beta CDR3 reads were obtained for each mother, and around 3 million reads were obtained for each child. Thymic selection shapes the output of TCR recombination in a similar way in related and unrelated pairs, and inherited differences have a minor effect. Normalized repertoire overlap was always slightly but never significantly higher in related than unrelated mother-child pairs. No persistent microchimeric T cell clones were found, with a detection sensitivity of approximately 95 clones per million clonotypes. Deep NGS was used in the study to compare the TCR beta repertoires of mothers and children and to look for features that separate related mother-child pairs from unrelated individuals. Mothers averaged 40 +/- 4 years of age and children averaged roughly 10 +/- 4 years. After adapters were ligated using NEBNext reagents, the libraries underwent 100+100 nt paired-end sequencing on an Illumina HiSeq 2000. To prevent cross-contamination, the mother and child libraries were prepared one month apart and sequenced in separate runs. Between roughly 450,000 and 2,000,000 distinct TCR beta clonotypes were identified per donor. Naive TCR beta clonotypes were estimated from low-frequency clonotypes matched to each donor's FACS-determined naive share, without sorting.

The chain is assembled from TRBV10-3 and TRBJ2-5; 9 junctional bases match TRBD2. The TCR comes from a boy between 2 and 10 years old in good health. Material: blood. The DNA sequence follows: TGTGCCATCAGTAAGGGTTACGCGGGAGGGCCCTTGGAGACCCAGTACTTC. This is translated as CAISKGYAGGPLETQYF.